The 8 T cell receptor beta chains in this list originate from one sample, sequenced in a study of T cell repertoires in cytomegalovirus infection (dated by TCRdb to about 2019). This sample's treatment or condition label indicates: in vitro stimulation with specific CMV peptide epitopes to enrich CMV-specific T cells. The antigens of these receptors remain unknown. This sample was sequenced with an Illumina HiSeq 1500. Using fastp at Q25 and MiXCR, TCRdb reprocessed the public reads and kept productive beta chains. Rows matching on CDR3 protein sequence are summarized as one entry with the most common DNA and genes. This sample gives about 83,000 distinct CDR3 sequences in total; 20% to 30% of them show up just once. The top ten hold roughly 50% of the sample. Here the sequenced sample was CD8+ T cells from cultured PBMCs, taken from culture after CMV antigen stimulation. These receptor sequences come from a human donor in good health (CMV status not recorded). Some clones in this sample may be carry-over from other donors' samples.

This clonotype was seen a handful of times. This sequence joins TRBV5-4 and TRBJ2-5, with D possibly matching TRBD1 (6 bases). Germline V CDR1 and CDR2: SGHNT, YYREEE (reference sequence). There are 14 residues in the CDR3. The V end lost 3 bases, the J end lost 7 bases, and 16 bases lay between the germline ends. The CDR3 is CASSSGVPRATQYF. The DNA of the CDR3 is TGTGCCAGCAGCTCAGGGGTCCCTCGGGCGACCCAGTACTTC.

The V gene is TRBV11-2, the J gene TRBJ2-2; D ambiguous. This CDR3 is 12 amino acids long. V was clipped by 5 bases and J by 7 bases, with 8 bases between them. Per the germline V gene, CDR1 is SGHAT and CDR2 is FQNNGV. The chain's CDR3 is CASSKMGGELFF. CDR3 DNA sequence: TGTGCCAGCAGCAAAATGGGCGGGGAGCTGTTTTTT.

This clonotype was counted at least ten times. The chain has TRBV7-8 and TRBJ1-1; possible D gene TRBD1, 5 bases. The CDR3 is 14 residues long. Germline CDR1 is SGHVS and CDR2 is FQNEAQ. The germline V and J ends were trimmed by 1 base and 0 bases, with 6 bases remaining between them. The CDR3 nucleotides read TGTGCCAGCAGCTTAGGACAGCTGAACACTGAAGCTTTCTTT. Amino acids: CASSLGQLNTEAFF.

In its sample, this clonotype was seen many times. The CDR3 region has the DNA TGTGCCAGCAGCTTGGTCAATGAGCAGTTCTTC. Amino acids: CASSLVNEQFF. The V call is TRBV7-9, the J call TRBJ2-1, with D hard to call. Germline V gene data show CDR1 as SEHNR and CDR2 as FQNEAQ (reference sequence). CDR3 size: 11 residues. V lost 3 bases and J lost 6, with 3 bases in between. Supplemented by reference TRBV7-9 and TRBJ2-1, the full variable domain reads DTGVSQNPRHKITKRGQNVTFRCDPISEHNRLYWYRQTLGQGPEFLTYFQNEAQLEKSRLLSDRFSAERPKGSFSTLEIQRTEQGDSAMYLCASSLVNEQFFGPGTRLTVL.

The genes are TRBV3-1 and TRBJ1-1, with D possibly matching TRBD1 (6 bases). Trimming removed 1 base from V and 1 base from J, with 13 bases in between. CDR3 size: 16 residues. Germline V gene lookup returns CDR1 LGHDT and CDR2 YNNKEL (reference sequence). CDR3 residues: CASSQVLGGRNTEAFF. The CDR3 DNA reads TGTGCCAGCAGCCAAGTACTAGGGGGGCGGAACACTGAAGCTTTCTTT. Based on the CDR3 plus reference TRBV3-1 and TRBJ1-1, the full variable domain is DTAVSQTPKYLVTQMGNDKSIKCEQNLGHDTMYWYKQDSKKFLKIMFSYNNKELIINETVPNRFSPKSPDKAHLNLHINSLELGDSAVYFCASSQVLGGRNTEAFFGQGTRLTVV.

This clonotype was observed a few times. The chain uses TRBV3-1 and TRBJ2-3; 8 nucleotides line up with TRBD2. There are 15 residues in the CDR3. In germline, CDR1 is LGHDT, CDR2 YNNKEL (reference sequence). Trimming removed 4 bases from V and 3 bases from J; junction bases left unmatched: 6. DNA for the CDR3: TGTGCCAGCAGCCCCGGGACTAGAGGGACAGATACGCAGTATTTT. As protein: CASSPGTRGTDTQYF.

The V call is TRBV6-5, the J call TRBJ2-4; 12 bases map to TRBD2. CDR1 is MNHEY, CDR2 SVGAGI, per germline. Trimming took 6 bases from V and 3 from J; bases not matched to a gene: 6. The CDR3 is 16 amino acids. CDR3 sequence reads: CASRPTSGGLKNIQYF. In DNA, the CDR3 is TGTGCCAGCAGACCGACTAGCGGGGGCCTCAAAAACATTCAGTACTTC.

This chain joins TRBV4-3 and TRBJ2-5; 10 bases fit TRBD1. Trimming took 4 bases from V and 5 from J; bases not matched to a gene: 7. This CDR3 is 15 amino acids long. The V gene's germline CDR1 is LGHNA and CDR2 YSLEER. This CDR3 reads CASSPTTGGQETQYF. In DNA, the CDR3 is TGCGCCAGCAGCCCTACGACAGGGGGCCAGGAGACCCAGTACTTC.